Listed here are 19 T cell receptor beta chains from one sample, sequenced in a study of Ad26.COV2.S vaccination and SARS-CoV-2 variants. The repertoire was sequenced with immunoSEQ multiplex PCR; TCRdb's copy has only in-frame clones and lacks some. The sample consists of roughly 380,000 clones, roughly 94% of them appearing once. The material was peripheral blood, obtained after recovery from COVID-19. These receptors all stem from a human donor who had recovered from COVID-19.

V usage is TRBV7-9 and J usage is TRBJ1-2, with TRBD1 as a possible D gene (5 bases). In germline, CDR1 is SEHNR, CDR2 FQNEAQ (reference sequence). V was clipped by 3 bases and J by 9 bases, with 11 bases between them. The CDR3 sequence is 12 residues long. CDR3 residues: CASSFRDYRYTF. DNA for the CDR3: TGTGCCAGCAGCTTCAGGGATTATCGCTACACCTTC.

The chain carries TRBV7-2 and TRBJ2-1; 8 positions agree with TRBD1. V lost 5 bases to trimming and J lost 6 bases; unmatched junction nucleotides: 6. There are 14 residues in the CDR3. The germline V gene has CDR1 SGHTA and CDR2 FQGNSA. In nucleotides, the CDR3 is TGTGCCAGCAGCAGGGACAGGAGTATCAATGAGCAGTTCTTC. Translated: CASSRDRSINEQFF.

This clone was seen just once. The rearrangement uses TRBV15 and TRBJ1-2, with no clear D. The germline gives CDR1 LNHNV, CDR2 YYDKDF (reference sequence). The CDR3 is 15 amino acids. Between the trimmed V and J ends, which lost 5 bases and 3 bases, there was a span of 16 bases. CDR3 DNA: TGTGCCACCAGCGGGGATAGAGGACCAGACTATGGCTACACCTTC. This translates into CATSGDRGPDYGYTF.

CDR3 protein: CASSIPPLWEQYF. The CDR3 DNA reads as TGTGCCAGCAGCATCCCCCCTCTATGGGAGCAGTACTTC. The chain recombines TRBV7-2 with TRBJ2-7, with D hard to call. Germline loops: CDR1 SGHTA, CDR2 FQGNSA. V lost 5 bases and J lost 7, with 15 bases in between. The CDR3 extends over 13 amino acids. The full variable domain, rest sourced from reference TRBV7-2 and TRBJ2-7, is GAGVSQSPSNKVTEKGKDVELRCDPISGHTALYWYRQSLGQGLEFLIYFQGNSAPDKSGLPSDRFSAERTGGSVSTLTIQRTQQEDSAVYLCASSIPPLWEQYFGPGTRLTVT.

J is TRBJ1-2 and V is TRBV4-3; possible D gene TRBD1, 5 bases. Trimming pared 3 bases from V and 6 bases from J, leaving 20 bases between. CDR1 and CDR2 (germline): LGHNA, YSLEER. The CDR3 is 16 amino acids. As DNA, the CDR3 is TGCGCCAGCAGCCAGGGGGGGACGACCTTATCCCATGGCTACACCTTC. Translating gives CASSQGGTTLSHGYTF.

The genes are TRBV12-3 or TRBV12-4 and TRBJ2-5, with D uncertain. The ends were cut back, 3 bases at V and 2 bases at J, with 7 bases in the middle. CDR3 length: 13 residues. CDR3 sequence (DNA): TGTGCCAGCAGTTTGTCAGAACAAGAGACCCAGTACTTC. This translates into CASSLSEQETQYF.

This CDR3 is CASRWRGGSQETQYF. DNA of the CDR3: TGTGCCAGCAGATGGCGGGGGGGTTCCCAAGAGACCCAGTACTTC. The chain joins TRBV6-5 to TRBJ2-5; 9 bases are shared with TRBD2. There are 15 residues in the CDR3. J gave up 1 base and V 6 bases, and 6 bases lay outside the gene matches. Looked up from germline, CDR1 is MNHEY and CDR2 is SVGAGI.

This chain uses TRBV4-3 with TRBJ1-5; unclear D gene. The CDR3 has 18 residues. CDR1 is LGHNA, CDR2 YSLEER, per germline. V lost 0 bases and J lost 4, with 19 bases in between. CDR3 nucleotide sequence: TGCGCCAGCAGCCAAGATCTAATGGGGTCGTCCTGGAATCAGCCCCAGCATTTT. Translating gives CASSQDLMGSSWNQPQHF.

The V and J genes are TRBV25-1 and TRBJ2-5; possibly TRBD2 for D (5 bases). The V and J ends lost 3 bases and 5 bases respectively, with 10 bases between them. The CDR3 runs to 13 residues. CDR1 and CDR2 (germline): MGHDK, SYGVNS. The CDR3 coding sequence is TGTGCCAGCAGTGAGACCCCGGGGGAGACCCAGTACTTC. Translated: CASSETPGETQYF.

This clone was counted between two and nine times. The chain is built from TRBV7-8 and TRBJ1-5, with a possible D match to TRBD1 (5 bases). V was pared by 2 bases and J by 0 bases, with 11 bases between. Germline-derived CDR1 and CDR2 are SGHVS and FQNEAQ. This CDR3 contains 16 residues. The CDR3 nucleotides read TGTGCCAGCAGCTTAAGGGGAGACACTAGCAATCAGCCCCAGCATTTT. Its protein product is CASSLRGDTSNQPQHF.

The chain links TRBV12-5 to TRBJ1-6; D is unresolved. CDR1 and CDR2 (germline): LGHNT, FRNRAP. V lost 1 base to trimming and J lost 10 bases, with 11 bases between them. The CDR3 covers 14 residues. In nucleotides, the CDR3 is TGTGCTAGTGGTTTGGGGACCGTCGGCTCACCCCTCCACTTT. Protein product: CASGLGTVGSPLHF. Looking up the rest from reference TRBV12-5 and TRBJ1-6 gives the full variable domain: DARVTQTPRHKVTEMGQEVTMRCQPILGHNTVFWYRQTMMQGLELLAYFRNRAPLDDSGMPKDRFSAEMPDATLATLKIQPSEPRDSAVYFCASGLGTVGSPLHFGNGTRLTVT.

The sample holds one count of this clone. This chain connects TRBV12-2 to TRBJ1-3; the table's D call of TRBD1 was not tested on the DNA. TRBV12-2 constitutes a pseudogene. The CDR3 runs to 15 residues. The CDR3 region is CASRLRQSSGNTIYF. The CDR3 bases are TGTGCAAGTCGCTTGAGACAGTCCTCTGGAAACACCATATATTTT.

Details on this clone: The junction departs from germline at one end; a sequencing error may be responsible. The CDR3 DNA sequence: TGTGCTAGCAGCCTAGCAGGGGGGATTGGCTACGAGCAGTACTTC. Its translation: CASSLAGGIGYEQYF. The chain carries TRBV7-7 and TRBJ2-7; D perhaps matches TRBD1 (7 bases). The CDR3 loop spans 15 amino acids. Germline CDR1 and CDR2: SSHAT and FNYEAQ (reference sequence).

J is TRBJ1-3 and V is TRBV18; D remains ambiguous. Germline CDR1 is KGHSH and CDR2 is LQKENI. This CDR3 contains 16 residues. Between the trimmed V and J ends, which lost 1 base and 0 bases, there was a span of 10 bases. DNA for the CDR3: TGTGCCAGCTCACCACTCGATTCCAGCTCTGGAAACACCATATATTTT. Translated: CASSPLDSSSGNTIYF.

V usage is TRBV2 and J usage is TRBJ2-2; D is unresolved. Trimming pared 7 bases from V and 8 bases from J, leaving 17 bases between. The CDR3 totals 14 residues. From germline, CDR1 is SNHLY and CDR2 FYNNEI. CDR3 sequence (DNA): TGTGCCAGCACTCCCTGGGCCCCGCCTGGGGAGCTGTTTTTT. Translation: CASTPWAPPGELFF.

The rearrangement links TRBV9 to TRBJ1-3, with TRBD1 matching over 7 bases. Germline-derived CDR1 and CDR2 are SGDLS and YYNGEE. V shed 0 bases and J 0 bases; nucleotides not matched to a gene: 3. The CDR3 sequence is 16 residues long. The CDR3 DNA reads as TGTGCCAGCAGCGTAGGGAGGGACAGCTCTGGAAACACCATATATTTT. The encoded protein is CASSVGRDSSGNTIYF. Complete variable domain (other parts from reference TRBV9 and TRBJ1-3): DSGVTQTPKHLITATGQRVTLRCSPRSGDLSVYWYQQSLDQGLQFLIQYYNGEERAKGNILERFSAQQFPDLHSELNLSSLELGDSALYFCASSVGRDSSGNTIYFGEGSWLTVV.

The chain's CDR3 is CASSDLAQGYRRNEKLFF. The CDR3 nucleotides are TGTGCCAGCAGTGATCTAGCCCAGGGCTATAGGAGAAATGAAAAACTGTTTTTT. V gene TRBV6-1 combines with J gene TRBJ1-4, with D perhaps matching TRBD1 (5 bases). In germline, CDR1 is MNHNS, CDR2 SASEGT. This CDR3 is built from 18 residues. Trimming cost V 3 bases and J 5 bases, with 22 bases left between them.

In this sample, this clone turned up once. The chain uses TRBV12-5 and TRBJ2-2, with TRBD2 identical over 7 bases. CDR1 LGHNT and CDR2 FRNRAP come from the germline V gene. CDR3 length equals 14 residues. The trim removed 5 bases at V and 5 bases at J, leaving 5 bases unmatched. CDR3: CASGAGEITGELFF. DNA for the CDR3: TGTGCTAGTGGTGCGGGAGAAATTACCGGGGAGCTGTTTTTT.

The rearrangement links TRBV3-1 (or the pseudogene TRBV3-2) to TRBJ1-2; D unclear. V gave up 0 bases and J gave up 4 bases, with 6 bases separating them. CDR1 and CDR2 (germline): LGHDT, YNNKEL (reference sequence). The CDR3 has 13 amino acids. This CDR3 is CASSQDGLYGYTF. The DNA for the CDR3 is TGTGCCAGCAGCCAAGATGGGCTCTATGGCTACACCTTC.